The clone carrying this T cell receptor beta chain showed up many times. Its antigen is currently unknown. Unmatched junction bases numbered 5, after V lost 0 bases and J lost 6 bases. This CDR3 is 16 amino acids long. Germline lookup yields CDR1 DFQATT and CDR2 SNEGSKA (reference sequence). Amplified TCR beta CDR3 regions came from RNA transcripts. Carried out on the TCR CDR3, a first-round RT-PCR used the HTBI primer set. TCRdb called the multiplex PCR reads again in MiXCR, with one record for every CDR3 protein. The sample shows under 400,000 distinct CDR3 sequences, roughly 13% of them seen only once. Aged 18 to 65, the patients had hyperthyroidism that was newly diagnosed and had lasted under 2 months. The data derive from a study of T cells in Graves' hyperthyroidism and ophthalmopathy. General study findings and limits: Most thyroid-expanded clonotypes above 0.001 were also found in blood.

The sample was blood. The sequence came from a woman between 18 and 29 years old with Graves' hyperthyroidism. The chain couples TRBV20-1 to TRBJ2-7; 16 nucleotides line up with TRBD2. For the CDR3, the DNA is TGCAGTGCTAGAGACCACGGGACTAGCGGGAGGGGCGAGCAGTACTTC. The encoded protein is CSARDHGTSGRGEQYF.